The rows below give T cell receptor beta chains drawn from one sample of a study of CD8 T cells in Susac syndrome. TCRdb analysed the immunoSEQ multiplex PCR reads with MiXCR anew, one entry per CDR3 protein. This table holds some 200,000 distinct CDR3 sequences, 95% found once. The sample was CD4+ T cells from PBMCs. The receptors come from a human donor with multiple sclerosis. The CDR3 runs from the conserved cysteine through the conserved F or W. A D gene is named only where the DNA matches it firmly. Clone size appears in some rows only: once, few, many, or a class for an expanded clone.

d_call: -
v_call: TRBV9
clone_size: -
j_call: TRBJ1-2
cdr3_nt: TGTGCCAGCAGCGTGGCCACAGGGAACTATGGCTACACCTTC
cdr3_aa: CASSVATGNYGYTF

d_call: -
v_call: TRBV20-1
clone_size: -
j_call: TRBJ2-3
cdr3_nt: TGCAGTGCCCAAAAACAGGGCTCAGATACGCAGTATTTT
cdr3_aa: CSAQKQGSDTQYF

d_call: -
v_call: TRBV28
clone_size: -
j_call: TRBJ2-7
cdr3_nt: TGTGCCAGCAGTTCACTAGTTGCCTACGAGCAGTACTTC
cdr3_aa: CASSSLVAYEQYF

d_call: TRBD2
v_call: TRBV14
clone_size: -
j_call: TRBJ2-3
cdr3_nt: TGTGCCAGCAGCCGACGACTAGCGGGACTCGGAGATACGCAGTATTTT
cdr3_aa: CASSRRLAGLGDTQYF

d_call: TRBD2
v_call: TRBV5-1
clone_size: -
j_call: TRBJ2-7
cdr3_nt: TGCGCCAGCAGTTTATCGACTAGCGGGACATCTCTATGGCAGTACTTC
cdr3_aa: CASSLSTSGTSLWQYF

d_call: -
v_call: TRBV25-1
clone_size: -
j_call: TRBJ2-5
cdr3_nt: TGTGCCTCGCGGGGCAGCGGAGAGACCCAGTACTTC
cdr3_aa: CASRGSGETQYF

d_call: TRBD1
v_call: TRBV3-1
clone_size: -
j_call: TRBJ2-7
cdr3_nt: TGTGCCAGCAGCCCTGGACAGGGGGCGTGGGGGCAGTACTTC
cdr3_aa: CASSPGQGAWGQYF

d_call: TRBD1
v_call: TRBV29-1
clone_size: -
j_call: TRBJ1-1
cdr3_nt: TGCAGCGTTGATGCCAAACCGGGACAGGGGGCGGCTGAAGCTTTCTTT
cdr3_aa: CSVDAKPGQGAAEAFF

d_call: -
v_call: TRBV29-1
clone_size: -
j_call: TRBJ1-2
cdr3_nt: TGCAGCGTTGACTCAGGAAGTAACTATGGCTACACCTTC
cdr3_aa: CSVDSGSNYGYTF

d_call: TRBD2
v_call: TRBV3-1
clone_size: -
j_call: TRBJ2-3
cdr3_nt: TGTGCCAGCAGCCAAGAGGGGACTAACAAGATCACAGATACGCAGTATTTT
cdr3_aa: CASSQEGTNKITDTQYF

d_call: -
v_call: TRBV14
clone_size: -
j_call: TRBJ1-1
cdr3_nt: TGTGCCAGCAGCCAAGATCTTAGGTCGGAAGCTTTCTTT
cdr3_aa: CASSQDLRSEAFF

d_call: -
v_call: TRBV5-6
clone_size: -
j_call: TRBJ2-2
cdr3_nt: TGTGCCAGCAGCTCCCGCCCGAAGGTCACCGGGGAGCTGTTTTTT
cdr3_aa: CASSSRPKVTGELFF

d_call: -
v_call: TRBV28
clone_size: -
j_call: TRBJ1-2
cdr3_nt: TGTGCCAGCCAACCGAACAGGTGGCCCCCCTTAAACTATGGCTACACCTTC
cdr3_aa: CASQPNRWPPLNYGYTF

d_call: -
v_call: TRBV3-1
clone_size: -
j_call: TRBJ2-5
cdr3_nt: TGTGCCAGCAGCCAAGAGGGACGGACCCAGTACTTC
cdr3_aa: CASSQEGRTQYF

d_call: TRBD1
v_call: TRBV9
clone_size: -
j_call: TRBJ2-4
cdr3_nt: TGTGCCAGCAGCAACCGGACAGGGGCGTCAAACATTCAGTACTTC
cdr3_aa: CASSNRTGASNIQYF

d_call: -
v_call: TRBV29-1
clone_size: -
j_call: TRBJ1-3
cdr3_nt: TGCAGCGTTGCCACTCATGAAGGAAACACCATATATTTT
cdr3_aa: CSVATHEGNTIYF

d_call: TRBD2
v_call: TRBV3-1
clone_size: -
j_call: TRBJ2-1
cdr3_nt: TGTGCCAGCAGCCAAACTAGCGGGGCCTACAATGAGCAGTTCTTC
cdr3_aa: CASSQTSGAYNEQFF

d_call: -
v_call: TRBV12-3/TRBV12-4
clone_size: once
j_call: TRBJ2-4
cdr3_nt: TGTGCCAGCAGTCTCCAGCGGAGGGCCAAAAACATTCAGTACTTC
cdr3_aa: CASSLQRRAKNIQYF

d_call: -
v_call: TRBV7-8
clone_size: -
j_call: TRBJ2-1
cdr3_nt: TGTGCCAGCAGCTTAGTAGGAGGGGCCTACAATGAGCAGTTCTTC
cdr3_aa: CASSLVGGAYNEQFF

d_call: -
v_call: TRBV5-1
clone_size: -
j_call: TRBJ2-1
cdr3_nt: TGCGCCAGCAGCTGGGACCCGCGGAGTGAGCAGTTCTTC
cdr3_aa: CASSWDPRSEQFF

d_call: -
v_call: TRBV3-1
clone_size: -
j_call: TRBJ2-3
cdr3_nt: TGTGCCAGCAGCCAGGGGACGGGTACGCAGTATTTT
cdr3_aa: CASSQGTGTQYF

d_call: TRBD1
v_call: TRBV7-9
clone_size: once
j_call: TRBJ2-1
cdr3_nt: TGTGCCAGCAGCTTCCCGGGACAGGGGTCCAATGAGCAGTTCTTC
cdr3_aa: CASSFPGQGSNEQFF

d_call: -
v_call: TRBV20-1
clone_size: -
j_call: TRBJ2-1
cdr3_nt: TGCAGTGCTAGAGAGCAGGGTATTCGTATTAATGAGCAGTTCTTC
cdr3_aa: CSAREQGIRINEQFF

d_call: TRBD1
v_call: TRBV20-1
clone_size: -
j_call: TRBJ1-6
cdr3_nt: TGCAGTGCCAGGGGGGGGCAAACCAATTCACCCCTCCACTTT
cdr3_aa: CSARGGQTNSPLHF

d_call: TRBD2
v_call: TRBV4-1
clone_size: -
j_call: TRBJ2-7
cdr3_nt: TGCGCCAGCAGCCAGACAACTAGCGAGTACTACGAGCAGTACTTC
cdr3_aa: CASSQTTSEYYEQYF

d_call: -
v_call: TRBV20-1
clone_size: -
j_call: TRBJ2-1
cdr3_nt: TGCAGTGCTAGAGATGGGGGGCCCTACAATGAGCAGTTCTTC
cdr3_aa: CSARDGGPYNEQFF

d_call: TRBD2
v_call: TRBV6-6
clone_size: -
j_call: TRBJ2-1
cdr3_nt: TGTGCCAGCAGTCCCTGGACTAGCGGGTTTTACAATGAGCAGTTCTTC
cdr3_aa: CASSPWTSGFYNEQFF

d_call: -
v_call: TRBV30
clone_size: -
j_call: TRBJ2-1
cdr3_nt: TGTGCCTGGAGTGCGGTCCACGGTGAGCAGTTCTTC
cdr3_aa: CAWSAVHGEQFF

d_call: -
v_call: TRBV20-1
clone_size: -
j_call: TRBJ1-2
cdr3_nt: TGCAGTGCCCAGAGGCCAGGGGATGGCTACACCTTC
cdr3_aa: CSAQRPGDGYTF

d_call: -
v_call: TRBV29-1
clone_size: once
j_call: TRBJ1-2
cdr3_nt: TGCAGCGTAACCAGGGATGGTACATACTATGGCTACACCTTC
cdr3_aa: CSVTRDGTYYGYTF

d_call: -
v_call: TRBV21-1
clone_size: -
j_call: TRBJ2-1
cdr3_nt: TGTGCCAGCAGCAAAGAGGGGAGCGGTTCCTACAATGAGCAGTTCTTC
cdr3_aa: CASSKEGSGSYNEQFF

d_call: -
v_call: TRBV6-5
clone_size: -
j_call: TRBJ1-2
cdr3_nt: TGTGCCAGCAGTTACGACAGCTACTATGGCTACACCTTC
cdr3_aa: CASSYDSYYGYTF

d_call: TRBD2
v_call: TRBV5-1
clone_size: -
j_call: TRBJ2-3
cdr3_nt: TGCGCCAGCAAGAGCGGGGTCAAGGATACGCAGTATTTT
cdr3_aa: CASKSGVKDTQYF

d_call: TRBD1
v_call: TRBV3-1
clone_size: -
j_call: TRBJ1-2
cdr3_nt: TGTGCCAGCAGCCGGGACAGGGTTCTTGGCTACACCTTC
cdr3_aa: CASSRDRVLGYTF

d_call: TRBD1
v_call: TRBV9
clone_size: -
j_call: TRBJ2-1
cdr3_nt: TGTGCCAGCAGCCCTAGGACAGGGCTCATAGAGCAGTTCTTC
cdr3_aa: CASSPRTGLIEQFF

d_call: -
v_call: TRBV28
clone_size: -
j_call: TRBJ1-4
cdr3_nt: TGTGCCAGCAGTTTAGACGGAGCGGCTAATGAAAAACTGTTTTTT
cdr3_aa: CASSLDGAANEKLFF

d_call: -
v_call: TRBV7-2
clone_size: -
j_call: TRBJ1-2
cdr3_nt: TGTGCCAGCAGCTTAGGAGGGTCGGGCTATGGCTACACCTTC
cdr3_aa: CASSLGGSGYGYTF

d_call: TRBD2
v_call: TRBV30
clone_size: -
j_call: TRBJ2-7
cdr3_nt: TGTGCCTGGAGTGGGGGACTAGCGGGAGTAGGGACCTACGAGCAGTACTTC
cdr3_aa: CAWSGGLAGVGTYEQYF

d_call: -
v_call: TRBV4-1
clone_size: -
j_call: TRBJ1-5
cdr3_nt: TGCGCCAGCAGCCAAGATTTGCGGGGCTCGGGCAATCAGCCCCAGCATTTT
cdr3_aa: CASSQDLRGSGNQPQHF

d_call: -
v_call: TRBV7-8
clone_size: once
j_call: TRBJ2-3
cdr3_nt: TGTGCCAGCAGCTTCGGAATGGGAGATACGCAGTATTTT
cdr3_aa: CASSFGMGDTQYF

d_call: -
v_call: TRBV3-1
clone_size: once
j_call: TRBJ2-1
cdr3_nt: TGTGCCAGCAGCCAAGATTACCCCCGAGGCGGGTACAATGAGCAGTTCTTC
cdr3_aa: CASSQDYPRGGYNEQFF

d_call: -
v_call: TRBV29-1
clone_size: -
j_call: TRBJ1-5
cdr3_nt: TGCAGCGTGGGGTCACGGAATCAGCCCCAGCATTTT
cdr3_aa: CSVGSRNQPQHF

d_call: TRBD1
v_call: TRBV7-8
clone_size: once
j_call: TRBJ2-4
cdr3_nt: TGTGCCAGCAGCTTACACAGGGGCGGCAAAAACATTCAGTACTTC
cdr3_aa: CASSLHRGGKNIQYF

d_call: TRBD1
v_call: TRBV14
clone_size: -
j_call: TRBJ1-2
cdr3_nt: TGTGCCAGCAGCCGCCTCGGGACAGGGGTCTATGGCTACACCTTC
cdr3_aa: CASSRLGTGVYGYTF

d_call: -
v_call: TRBV24-1
clone_size: -
j_call: TRBJ2-7
cdr3_nt: TGTGCCACCAGTGATTTGGAACGGATCTACGAGCAGTACTTC
cdr3_aa: CATSDLERIYEQYF

d_call: -
v_call: TRBV20-1
clone_size: -
j_call: TRBJ2-4
cdr3_nt: TGCAGTGCCACGGGACGTCAGACAGCCAAAAACATTCAGTACTTC
cdr3_aa: CSATGRQTAKNIQYF